This passage covers 29 T cell receptor beta chains from one sample sequenced in a study of T cells in localized non-small cell lung cancer. Method: immunoSEQ multiplex PCR; TCRdb's copy keeps in-frame clones and lacks some. The data hold 11,000 or so clones, with approximately 85% observed a single time. This material consisted of peripheral blood, taken before any cancer treatment. These TCRs come from a male donor older than 55 with stage III lung adenocarcinoma.

The chain couples TRBV28 to TRBJ2-1, with D perhaps TRBD2 (5 bases). Trimming cost V 3 bases and J 4 bases, with 10 bases left between them. The CDR3 length is 14 residues. The germline CDR1 and CDR2 sequences are MDHEN and SYDVKM. CDR3 nucleotides: TGTGCCAGCAGTTTTGGAGGCAGGTACAATGAGCAGTTCTTC. Its translation: CASSFGGRYNEQFF.

This clone was counted only a few times. CDR3 residues: CASSLALWQGAGGGTDTQYF. The CDR3 nucleotides are TGTGCCAGCAGCTTAGCGCTGTGGCAGGGGGCCGGTGGGGGCACAGATACGCAGTATTTT. The V call is TRBV7-2, the J call TRBJ2-3, with 8 bases lining up with TRBD1. V was clipped by 0 bases and J by 1 base; unmatched bases: 15. The germline gives CDR1 SGHTA, CDR2 FQGNSA. The CDR3 consists of 20 residues.

The CDR3 bases are TGTGCCAGCAGCCGGGGTAGACGGACTAGTGTTATCAACGAGCAGTACTTC. It specifies CASSRGRRTSVINEQYF. The gene calls are TRBV5-5 and TRBJ2-7, with 7 bases aligning to TRBD2. This CDR3 comprises 17 residues. Trimming removed 4 bases from V and 5 bases from J; junction bases left unmatched: 18. Germline V lookup: CDR1 SGHKS, CDR2 YYEKEE (reference sequence).

This clone appeared once. This chain links TRBV6-6 with TRBJ2-5; TRBD2 agrees at 9 bases. The ends lost 6 bases at V and 2 bases at J; junction bases unmatched: 4. The CDR3 has 14 amino acids. Germline loops: CDR1 MNHNY, CDR2 SVGAGI (reference sequence). The CDR3 spells CASRKTSGQETQYF. For the CDR3, the DNA is TGTGCCAGCAGAAAGACTAGCGGACAAGAGACCCAGTACTTC.

DNA for the CDR3: TGTGCCAGGGTTAAAGGGCCCCAGCATTTT. It codes for CARVKGPQHF. The genes are TRBV5-6 and TRBJ1-5; D not resolved. The length of the CDR3 is 10 residues. Per the germline V gene, CDR1 is SGHDT and CDR2 is YYEEEE. V lost 8 bases and J lost 9, with 9 bases in between.

The chain couples TRBV4-1 to TRBJ1-4, with 8 nucleotides matching TRBD1. This CDR3 has 15 residues. Germline V lookup: CDR1 MGHRA, CDR2 YSYEKL. With 4 bases clipped from V and 3 bases from J, the junction kept 4 bases outside the gene matches. This chain's CDR3 is CASSPDRASNEKLFF. The CDR3 coding sequence is TGCGCCAGCAGCCCGGACAGGGCATCTAATGAAAAACTGTTTTTT.

The chain has TRBV5-1 and TRBJ2-1, with 10 bases identical to TRBD2. CDR1 and CDR2 (germline): SGHRS, YFSETQ. V dropped 3 bases and J dropped 2; count of bases not matched to a gene: 5. The CDR3 has 16 amino acids. Here the CDR3 DNA reads TGCGCCAGCAGCTCCCGAGCGGGGGGGCCCTACAATGAGCAGTTCTTC. Encoded protein: CASSSRAGGPYNEQFF. The whole variable domain, filled in from reference TRBV5-1 and TRBJ2-1, reads KAGVTQTPRYLIKTRGQQVTLSCSPISGHRSVSWYQQTPGQGLQFLFEYFSETQRNKGNFPGRFSGRQFSNSRSEMNVSTLELGDSALYLCASSSRAGGPYNEQFFGPGTRLTVL.

The chain recombines TRBV7-9 with TRBJ1-1; no firm D call. Germline V lookup: CDR1 SEHNR, CDR2 FQNEAQ (reference sequence). Between the trimmed V and J ends, which lost 2 bases and 1 base, there was a span of 8 bases. CDR3 length: 14 residues. CDR3 in amino acids: CASSLTQGNTEAFF. The CDR3 coding sequence is TGTGCCAGCAGCTTAACGCAAGGGAACACTGAAGCTTTCTTT.

This rearrangement joins TRBV21-1 to TRBJ1-2; the D call of TRBD1 is as the table states it, not checked on the DNA. TRBV21-1 is termed a pseudogene. This CDR3 comprises 13 residues. The CDR3 spells CASSKGTGYGYTF. In DNA form, the CDR3 reads TGTGCCAGCAGCAAAGGGACAGGCTATGGCTACACCTTC.

The chain recombines TRBV7-3 with TRBJ2-1; the D call may be TRBD1 or TRBD2 (6 bases each). The CDR3 extends over 15 amino acids. Between the trimmed V and J ends, which lost 1 base and 9 bases, there was a span of 16 bases. Germline V gene lookup returns CDR1 SGHTA and CDR2 FQGTGA. The CDR3 DNA follows: TGTGCCAGCAGCTTAAGAGGTGTGAAGGGGGGTGAGCAGTTCTTC. Encoded protein: CASSLRGVKGGEQFF.

The chain carries TRBV4-2 and TRBJ2-1, with 9 bases fitting TRBD2. With 4 bases clipped from V and 2 bases from J, the junction kept 3 bases outside the gene matches. CDR1 and CDR2 (germline): LGHNA, YNFKEQ. The CDR3 is made up of 15 amino acids. The CDR3 sequence: CASSPSSGTYNEQFF. For the CDR3, the DNA is TGTGCCAGCAGCCCGTCTAGCGGGACCTACAATGAGCAGTTCTTC.

The chain employs TRBV19 and TRBJ1-1, with D perhaps TRBD1 (5 bases). This CDR3 has 15 amino acids. The V gene lost 3 bases and the J gene lost 1 base, with 12 bases spanning the gap. Germline CDR1 and CDR2: LNHDA and SQIVND (reference sequence). The CDR3 protein is CASSILGQRNTEAFF. In nucleotides, the CDR3 is TGTGCCAGTAGTATCCTGGGGCAGAGGAACACTGAAGCTTTCTTT. The variable domain in full, completed from reference TRBV19 and TRBJ1-1, reads DGGITQSPKYLFRKEGQNVTLSCEQNLNHDAMYWYRQDPGQGLRLIYYSQIVNDFQKGDIAEGYSVSREKKESFPLTVTSAQKNPTAFYLCASSILGQRNTEAFFGQGTRLTVV.

The rearrangement links TRBV28 to TRBJ1-1; TRBD1 is a possible D gene (5 bases). The CDR3 has 15 amino acids. CDR1 and CDR2 (germline): MDHEN, SYDVKM. The V end lost 1 base, the J end lost 2 bases, and 11 bases lay between the germline ends. The CDR3 loop reads CASSLYRGLNTEAFF. As DNA, the CDR3 is TGTGCCAGCAGTTTATACCGGGGCCTTAACACTGAAGCTTTCTTT.

The rearrangement uses TRBV27 and TRBJ1-1; D is undetermined. Per germline, CDR1 MNHEY and CDR2 SMNVEV (reference sequence). The CDR3 covers 13 residues. V dropped 2 bases and J dropped 7 bases, with 11 bases sitting between them. The CDR3 DNA is TGTGCCAGCAGTTTAACGGACCATCATGAAGCTTTCTTT. This codes for CASSLTDHHEAFF.

The chain couples TRBV25-1 to TRBJ2-1; D is unresolved. V gave up 1 base and J gave up 14 bases, with 15 bases separating them. Looked up from germline, CDR1 is MGHDK and CDR2 is SYGVNS. The CDR3 runs to 13 residues. As DNA, the CDR3 is TGTGCCAGCAGTGAATCCCCCGTCCAAGGCGAGTTCTTC. This codes for CASSESPVQGEFF. Full variable domain (outside the CDR3, taken from reference TRBV25-1 and TRBJ2-1): EADIYQTPRYLVIGTGKKITLECSQTMGHDKMYWYQQDPGMELHLIHYSYGVNSTEKGDLSSESTVSRIRTEHFPLTLESARPSHTSQYLCASSESPVQGEFFGPGTRLTVL.

The rearrangement links TRBV5-1 to TRBJ2-1; a possible D gene is TRBD2 (6 bases). CDR1 is SGHRS, CDR2 YFSETQ, per germline. The CDR3 runs to 15 residues. V was trimmed by 0 bases and J by 4 bases, leaving 11 bases between them. The CDR3 sequence is CASSLAGTAYNEQFF. The CDR3 bases are TGCGCCAGCAGCTTGGCTGGGACTGCATACAATGAGCAGTTCTTC.

The chain recombines TRBV19 with TRBJ2-1; 7 bases agree with TRBD2. The CDR3 loop spans 14 amino acids. J was trimmed by 6 bases and V by 1 base; bases with no gene match: 3. Per germline, CDR1 LNHDA and CDR2 SQIVND (reference sequence). The CDR3 coding sequence is TGTGCCAGTAGTATAGTCGGGGGGACCAATGAGCAGTTCTTC. This gives the protein CASSIVGGTNEQFF. The whole variable domain, filled in from reference TRBV19 and TRBJ2-1, reads DGGITQSPKYLFRKEGQNVTLSCEQNLNHDAMYWYRQDPGQGLRLIYYSQIVNDFQKGDIAEGYSVSREKKESFPLTVTSAQKNPTAFYLCASSIVGGTNEQFFGPGTRLTVL.

The chain employs TRBV2 and TRBJ2-1; 8 bases align to TRBD1. The V segment lost 7 bases and the J segment 6 bases; nucleotides outside the gene matches: 11. CDR3 length: 15 residues. CDR1 is SNHLY and CDR2 is FYNNEI in the germline V gene. Here the CDR3 DNA reads TGTGCCAGCAACCCGGGGGCAGGGGGCTTCAATGAGCAGTTCTTC. Protein sequence: CASNPGAGGFNEQFF.

The chain employs TRBV4-3 and TRBJ2-5; D is unresolved. The CDR3 totals 14 residues. Germline values: CDR1 LGHNA, CDR2 YSLEER. Trimming shortened V by 0 bases and J by 5 bases, and 10 bases separated the two germline ends. The CDR3 loop reads CASSQELDGETQYF. DNA for the CDR3: TGCGCCAGCAGCCAAGAGTTAGACGGGGAGACCCAGTACTTC.

The chain couples TRBV7-9 to TRBJ1-6, with TRBD1 matching over 11 bases. This CDR3 spans 17 amino acids. Unmatched junction bases numbered 10, after V lost 4 bases and J lost 8 bases. Germline V gene sequence: CDR1 SEHNR, CDR2 FQNEAQ (reference sequence). CDR3 region: CASSSLPGQGEYSPLHF. The CDR3 DNA sequence: TGTGCCAGCAGCTCTCTCCCGGGACAGGGGGAATATTCACCCCTCCACTTT.

The rearrangement joins TRBV7-9 to TRBJ2-5, with 7 bases matching TRBD2. Per germline, CDR1 SEHNR and CDR2 FQNEAQ (reference sequence). The CDR3 contains 14 residues. Trimming removed 0 bases from V and 5 bases from J; junction bases left unmatched: 3. The CDR3 sequence is CASSLAGGTETQYF. DNA of the CDR3: TGTGCCAGCAGCTTAGCGGGGGGGACGGAGACCCAGTACTTC.

V and J are TRBV5-5 and TRBJ1-5, with TRBD1 matching 9 bases. Germline V gives CDR1 SGHKS, CDR2 YYEKEE (reference sequence). The CDR3 loop spans 20 amino acids. The ends lost 2 bases at V and 0 bases at J; junction bases unmatched: 15. The CDR3 here is CASSFWTGVLTRYSNQPQHF. The CDR3 DNA reads TGTGCCAGCAGCTTTTGGACAGGGGTCCTGACAAGATATAGCAATCAGCCCCAGCATTTT.

This clone was detected once. This chain uses TRBV4-2 with TRBJ2-3, with D possibly called TRBD1 or TRBD2 (7 bases each). Germline CDR1 is LGHNA and CDR2 is YNFKEQ. The V gene lost 1 base and the J gene lost 1 base, with 15 bases spanning the gap. This CDR3 region has 17 residues. DNA of the CDR3: TGTGCCAGCAGCCAAGGGGAGGGGGCAGGGGGCACAGATACGCAGTATTTT. The encoded protein is CASSQGEGAGGTDTQYF.

This chain uses TRBV11-2 with TRBJ1-4, with 11 nucleotides matching TRBD1. The CDR3 is 14 residues long. The junction had 4 bases not matched to a gene; V was cut back by 5 bases and J by 8 bases. The germline gives CDR1 SGHAT, CDR2 FQNNGV. The CDR3 loop reads CASSRGTGGEKLFF. CDR3 nucleotides: TGTGCCAGCAGCCGGGGGACAGGGGGAGAAAAACTGTTTTTT.

The chain links TRBV4-2 to TRBJ1-5; the D is unclear. Germline CDR1 is LGHNA and CDR2 is YNFKEQ. V gave up 6 bases and J gave up 0 bases, with 12 bases separating them. CDR3 size: 15 residues. The CDR3 bases are TGTGCCAGCAGGCTCCTCACGGATAGCAATCAGCCCCAGCATTTT. Protein sequence: CASRLLTDSNQPQHF.

V gene TRBV9 combines with J gene TRBJ2-2; no firm D call. The length of the CDR3 is 14 residues. Germline CDR1 is SGDLS and CDR2 is YYNGEE. Trimming stripped 1 base from V and 5 bases from J, with 9 bases between. This CDR3 is CASSVTARTGELFF. For the CDR3, the DNA is TGTGCCAGCAGCGTAACTGCGCGGACCGGGGAGCTGTTTTTT.

The rearrangement uses TRBV19 and TRBJ2-1; 14 bases align to TRBD2. Germline V gives CDR1 LNHDA, CDR2 SQIVND (reference sequence). The CDR3 is 17 residues long. V lost 4 bases and J lost 7; bases outside the gene matches: 9. Here the CDR3 reads CASSRGLAGEWGNEQFF. The CDR3, as DNA: TGTGCCAGTAGTAGGGGACTAGCGGGAGAATGGGGTAATGAGCAGTTCTTC.

V and J are TRBV2 and TRBJ2-7; TRBD1 or TRBD2 may be the D gene (5 bases each). Germline CDR1 SNHLY, CDR2 FYNNEI. V was trimmed by 4 bases and J by 0 bases, leaving 7 bases between them. The CDR3 sequence is 13 residues long. CDR3 coding DNA: TGTGCCAGCAGTGGGGACGGCTCCTACGAGCAGTACTTC. Encoded protein: CASSGDGSYEQYF.

The chain joins TRBV5-1 to TRBJ2-2; no definite D call. The CDR3 has 14 residues. V gave up 7 bases and J gave up 8 bases, with 18 bases separating them. Germline-derived CDR1 and CDR2 are SGHRS and YFSETQ. CDR3 DNA: TGCGCCAGCCGGTTACGGGCGGTAACAGGGGAGCTGTTTTTT. It encodes CASRLRAVTGELFF.